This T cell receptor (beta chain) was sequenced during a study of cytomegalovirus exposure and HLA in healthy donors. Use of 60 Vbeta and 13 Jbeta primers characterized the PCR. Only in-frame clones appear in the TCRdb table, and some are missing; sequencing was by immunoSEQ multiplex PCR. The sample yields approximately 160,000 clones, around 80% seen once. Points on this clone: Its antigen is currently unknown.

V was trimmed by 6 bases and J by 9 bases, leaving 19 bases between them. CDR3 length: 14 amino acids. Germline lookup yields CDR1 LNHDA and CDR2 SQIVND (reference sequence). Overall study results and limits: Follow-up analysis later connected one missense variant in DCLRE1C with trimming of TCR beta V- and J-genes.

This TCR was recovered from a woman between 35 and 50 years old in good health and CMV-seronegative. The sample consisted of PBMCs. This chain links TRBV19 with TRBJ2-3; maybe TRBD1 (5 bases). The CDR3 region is CASSLGRSAGTQYF. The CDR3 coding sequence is TGTGCCAGTAGCCTCGGTCGGTCCGCAGGGACGCAGTATTTT.